The clone carrying this T cell receptor (beta chain) has only one observation. The entry originates in a study of OX40 agonist ivuxolimab in advanced cancers. Study overall: Treatment of patients was with ivuxolimab, an agonistic anti-OX40 (CD134) antibody.

TCRdb's copy holds only in-frame clones and misses some; the assay was immunoSEQ multiplex PCR. The sample holds 40,000 to 45,000 clones; 86% are singletons and the top ten take around 10%. Unmatched junction bases numbered 5, after V lost 5 bases and J lost 6 bases. CDR3 size: 15 residues. Per germline, CDR1 MNHEY and CDR2 SMNVEV (reference sequence). The origin of this receptor is an adult with an advanced solid tumor such as melanoma, head and neck, liver or kidney cancer. This specimen consisted of CD4+ or CD8+ T cells sorted from blood, obtained in a trial of the OX40 agonist ivuxolimab. The V and J genes are TRBV27 and TRBJ1-4; 11 bases map to TRBD1. The chain's CDR3 is CASSPRDRGDEKLFF. CDR3 in DNA: TGTGCCAGCAGTCCTAGGGACAGGGGGGATGAAAAACTGTTTTTT.